The 18 T cell receptor beta chains below all came from one sample that was sequenced in a study of OX40 agonist ivuxolimab in advanced cancers. TCRdb's table, derived via immunoSEQ multiplex PCR, lists solely in-frame clones and lacks some. The sample lists 65,000 to 95,000 clones, approximately 82% occurring once. The sample was CD4+ or CD8+ T cells sorted from blood, taken in a trial of the OX40 agonist ivuxolimab. These receptors all stem from an adult with an advanced solid tumor such as melanoma, head and neck, liver or kidney cancer.

J is TRBJ2-7 and V is TRBV4-1; 12 bases match TRBD2. Germline V gene sequence: CDR1 MGHRA, CDR2 YSYEKL. Trimming removed 4 bases from V and 3 bases from J; junction bases left unmatched: 7. The CDR3 length is 16 residues. DNA for the CDR3: TGCGCCAGCAGCCTCACGACTAGCGGGGGTTACTACGAGCAGTACTTC. It yields the protein CASSLTTSGGYYEQYF.

This chain links TRBV28 with TRBJ1-6; D possibly corresponds to TRBD1 (6 bases). V lost 3 bases to trimming and J lost 7 bases, with 10 bases between them. Germline values: CDR1 MDHEN, CDR2 SYDVKM. The CDR3 runs 14 residues. The CDR3 loop is CASSFGTGNSPLHF. The CDR3 DNA reads as TGTGCCAGCAGTTTTGGAACAGGGAATTCACCCCTCCACTTT.

This clone was found a few times. V usage is TRBV4-3 and J usage is TRBJ1-4; TRBD1 might be the D (5 bases). Per the germline V gene, CDR1 is LGHNA and CDR2 is YSLEER. V lost 4 bases, J lost 0 bases, and 21 bases lay in between. This CDR3 region has 19 residues. This CDR3 reads CASSPARRGPAATNEKLFF. CDR3 in DNA: TGCGCCAGCAGCCCTGCGAGGAGGGGCCCGGCGGCAACTAATGAAAAACTGTTTTTT.

The chain employs TRBV5-1 and TRBJ2-1; TRBD1 matches at 7 bases. Germline values: CDR1 SGHRS, CDR2 YFSETQ. The CDR3 is 15 residues long. With 0 bases clipped from V and 4 bases from J, the junction kept 4 bases outside the gene matches. The CDR3 reads CASSLGTGEYNEQFF. In DNA form, the CDR3 reads TGCGCCAGCAGCTTGGGGACAGGAGAATACAATGAGCAGTTCTTC.

Turning to this clone: A junction boundary mismatches the germline segment, possibly from a read error. J is TRBJ2-2 and V is TRBV7-7, with TRBD2 identical over 10 bases. The CDR3 extends over 17 amino acids. Germline V lookup: CDR1 SSHAT, CDR2 FNYEAQ (reference sequence). The DNA for the CDR3 is TGTGCTAGCAGACCTCTAGCGGGAGAGGCGGGGTCCGGGGAGCTGTTTTTT. Amino acid sequence: CASRPLAGEAGSGELFF. Complete variable domain (other parts from reference TRBV7-7 and TRBJ2-2): GAGVSQSPRYKVTKRGQDVTLRCDPISSHATLYWYQQALGQGPEFLTYFNYEAQPDKSGLPSDRFSAERPEGSISTLTIQRTEQRDSAMYRCASRPLAGEAGSGELFFGEGSRLTVL.

This chain uses TRBV7-9 with TRBJ1-2; D gene uncertain. V was trimmed by 4 bases and J by 0 bases, leaving 15 bases between them. Germline V gene lookup returns CDR1 SEHNR and CDR2 FQNEAQ (reference sequence). The length of the CDR3 is 16 residues. The CDR3 region is CASSSQIMTPNYGYTF. As DNA, the CDR3 is TGTGCCAGCAGCTCCCAGATTATGACCCCTAACTATGGCTACACCTTC.

The chain carries TRBV10-2 and TRBJ2-5, with 11 nucleotides matching TRBD2. Germline CDR1 and CDR2: WSHSY and SAAADI. Unmatched junction bases numbered 9, after V lost 3 bases and J lost 3 bases. There are 17 residues in the CDR3. This chain's CDR3 is CASSDLYLAGGEETQYF. The CDR3 DNA reads as TGCGCCAGCAGTGACCTATATTTAGCGGGGGGGGAAGAGACCCAGTACTTC.

There are a few counts of this clone. V and J are TRBV2 and TRBJ1-2, with 8 bases that match TRBD1. The CDR3 extends over 14 amino acids. The germline gives CDR1 SNHLY, CDR2 FYNNEI. Germline trimming cut 2 bases from V and 8 bases from J; bases unmatched to any gene: 7. CDR3 in amino acids: CASSEHGTGVGYTF. CDR3 bases: TGTGCCAGCAGTGAACACGGGACAGGCGTGGGCTACACCTTC.

The rearrangement links TRBV11-3 to TRBJ1-2; 7 bases are shared with TRBD1. CDR1 and CDR2 (germline): SGHNT, YENEEA. This CDR3 is 13 amino acids long. The V and J ends lost 5 bases and 5 bases, in that order; junction bases with no gene match: 5. DNA of the CDR3: TGTGCCAGCAGCATGGGACAGCTGTATGGCTACACCTTC. This codes for CASSMGQLYGYTF.

A few counts support this clone. The V and J genes are TRBV5-5 and TRBJ2-5; possibly TRBD2 for D (6 bases). Trimming took off 0 bases at V and 5 bases at J, with 14 bases between the two ends. Germline V gene lookup returns CDR1 SGHKS and CDR2 YYEKEE (reference sequence). The CDR3 length is 15 residues. The CDR3 nucleotides are TGTGCCAGCAGCTTGGATGGACACGGGAGTGAGACCCAGTACTTC. Protein sequence: CASSLDGHGSETQYF.

This rearrangement joins TRBV5-8 to TRBJ1-4; D may be TRBD1 (5 bases). From germline, CDR1 is SGHTS and CDR2 YDEGEE. This CDR3 has 15 residues. The V gene lost 1 base and the J gene lost 1 base, with 8 bases spanning the gap. DNA of the CDR3: TGTGCCAGCAGCTTGAAAGGGGTAACTAATGAAAAACTGTTTTTT. This sequence encodes CASSLKGVTNEKLFF.

The sample holds one count of this clone. The J gene is TRBJ2-7, the V gene TRBV4-1, with 8 bases aligning to TRBD2. Germline V lookup: CDR1 MGHRA, CDR2 YSYEKL. The CDR3 length is 16 residues. The J segment lost 4 bases and the V segment lost 4 bases, leaving 12 bases of the junction unmatched. The CDR3 DNA follows: TGCGCCAGCAGCCCTGGGGGTAGCGGGAATATATACGAGCAGTACTTC. This codes for CASSPGGSGNIYEQYF.

The J gene is TRBJ1-2, the V gene TRBV30, with D maybe TRBD1 (5 bases). The ends were cut back, 8 bases at V and 0 bases at J, with 13 bases in the middle. Germline V CDR1 and CDR2: GTSNPN, SVGIG (reference sequence). The CDR3 is 13 residues long. CDR3 sequence (DNA): TGTGCCGGGGTGACAGAGTCTAACTATGGCTACACCTTC. The encoded protein is CAGVTESNYGYTF.

The chain employs TRBV4-3 and TRBJ1-3; D not resolved. The CDR3 covers 14 residues. CDR1 is LGHNA, CDR2 YSLEER, per germline. Trimming shortened V by 1 base and J by 4 bases, and 8 bases separated the two germline ends. CDR3 region: CASSQGGRGNTIYF. The DNA of the CDR3 is TGCGCCAGCAGCCAAGGGGGAAGAGGAAACACCATATATTTT.

The rearrangement links TRBV15 to TRBJ2-5; D may be TRBD1 (6 bases). The CDR3 runs to 16 residues. From germline, CDR1 is LNHNV and CDR2 YYDKDF (reference sequence). The V end was cut by 0 bases, the J end by 1 base, with 12 bases between. CDR3 sequence (DNA): TGTGCCACCAGCAGAGACTACGGGACATTCCAAGAGACCCAGTACTTC. Translation: CATSRDYGTFQETQYF. Drawing the rest from reference TRBV15 and TRBJ2-5, the complete variable domain is DAMVIQNPRYQVTQFGKPVTLSCSQTLNHNVMYWYQQKSSQAPKLLFHYYDKDFNNEADTPDNFQSRRPNTSFCFLDIRSPGLGDTAMYLCATSRDYGTFQETQYFGPGTRLLVL.

This rearrangement joins TRBV7-2 to TRBJ2-7; perhaps TRBD1 as D (5 bases). Germline CDR1 and CDR2: SGHTA and FQGNSA. Between the trimmed V and J ends, which lost 3 bases and 3 bases, there was a span of 12 bases. This CDR3 region has 14 residues. Here the CDR3 DNA reads TGTGCCAGCAGCTTGAAGCCCGACAGCTACGAGCAGTACTTC. Its protein product is CASSLKPDSYEQYF.

This chain's CDR3 is CASSATSSGGTYEQYF. In DNA form, the CDR3 reads TGTGCCAGCAGCGCTACCTCTAGCGGGGGGACCTACGAGCAGTACTTC. The chain couples TRBV9 to TRBJ2-7, with 11 bases that match TRBD2. Germline assignment: CDR1 SGDLS and CDR2 YYNGEE. The V segment lost 3 bases and the J segment 2 bases; nucleotides outside the gene matches: 7. This CDR3 region has 16 residues.

V is TRBV6-1 and J is TRBJ1-6; TRBD1 might be the D (5 bases). V gave up 0 bases and J gave up 0 bases, with 9 bases separating them. The germline V gene has CDR1 MNHNS and CDR2 SASEGT. The CDR3 totals 17 residues. CDR3 coding DNA: TGTGCCAGCAGTGAAGCGGGGGGGAGCTCCTATAATTCACCCCTCCACTTT. This codes for CASSEAGGSSYNSPLHF.